The clone carrying this T cell receptor (beta chain) occurred once. The V gene end was trimmed by 3 bases and the J gene end by 5 bases; junction bases not matched to a gene: 7. The CDR3 has 13 amino acids. Germline V CDR1 and CDR2: DFQATT, SNEGSKA (reference sequence). TCRdb used MiXCR to reprocess the RT-PCR reads, holding one entry per CDR3 protein. This repertoire shows about 680,000 distinct CDR3 sequences, 14% found once; its top ten account for 3.6%. The TCR originated in a female donor in good health, serving as a healthy control. V usage is TRBV20-1 and J usage is TRBJ2-7; 7 bases align to TRBD1. Sequenced material: memory CD4+ T cells from blood. This chain's CDR3 is CSARRQGVNEQYF. The CDR3 DNA follows: TGCAGTGCTAGGCGTCAGGGGGTCAACGAGCAGTACTTC.